A single sample is the source of the 17 T cell receptor beta chains below, sequenced in a study of T-cell memory formation after mild COVID-19. TCRdb re-called the 5' RACE reads with MiXCR, one entry per CDR3 protein. This sample yields approximately 560,000 distinct CDR3 sequences, of which around a sixth are seen a single time; less than 10% belongs to the top ten. The sequenced sample consisted of PBMCs or a T cell subset sorted from them (not recorded which). The receptors here all came from an adult woman who had mild COVID-19 (a few samples of this study predate the infection). Cell type and time point are not known.

The chain employs TRBV2 and TRBJ2-1; the match to TRBD2 covers 10 bases. V gave up 7 bases and J gave up 6 bases; unmatched junction bases: 3. The CDR3 covers 13 residues. Germline V gene data show CDR1 as SNHLY and CDR2 as FYNNEI. This CDR3 is CASTRLAGNEQFF. The CDR3 DNA sequence: TGTGCCAGCACGAGACTAGCGGGCAATGAGCAGTTCTTC.

This clonotype was observed at least ten times. The V and J genes are TRBV7-9 and TRBJ2-1, with TRBD2 matching over 7 bases. With 5 bases clipped from V and 3 bases from J, the junction kept 7 bases outside the gene matches. The CDR3 consists of 15 residues. Looked up from germline, CDR1 is SEHNR and CDR2 is FQNEAQ (reference sequence). For the CDR3, the DNA is TGTGCCAGCAGCCCCTGGGGGGGTAGCTACAATGAGCAGTTCTTC. Protein: CASSPWGGSYNEQFF.

This clonotype appeared a few times. V usage is TRBV12-3 or TRBV12-4 and J usage is TRBJ1-5; D perhaps matches TRBD1 (5 bases). The ends were cut back, 4 bases at V and 3 bases at J, with 7 bases in the middle. This CDR3 has 13 residues. The CDR3 coding sequence is TGTGCCAGCAGTTCAGGGTACAATCAGCCCCAGCATTTT. Residues: CASSSGYNQPQHF.

The sample holds a few counts of this clonotype. CDR3 sequence: CASSTDKGPYEQYF. For the CDR3, the DNA is TGTGCCAGCAGTACGGACAAAGGTCCCTACGAGCAGTACTTC. V and J are TRBV2 and TRBJ2-7; the D gene is possibly TRBD1 (5 bases). The CDR3 runs 14 residues. Germline values: CDR1 SNHLY, CDR2 FYNNEI. Trimming stripped 5 bases from V and 2 bases from J, with 13 bases between.

This clonotype has just a few counts. J is TRBJ2-7 and V is TRBV7-2; possible D gene TRBD2, 5 bases. Germline loops: CDR1 SGHTA, CDR2 FQGNSA. Trimming took off 4 bases at V and 9 bases at J, with 16 bases between the two ends. This CDR3 region has 13 residues. The CDR3, as DNA: TGTGCCAGCAGCTCTTCTTCCGTAGGGAGGCAGTACTTC. Its protein is CASSSSSVGRQYF.

The chain links TRBV29-1 to TRBJ2-1, with D tentatively TRBD2 (7 bases). The CDR3 covers 15 residues. Looked up from germline, CDR1 is SQVTM and CDR2 is ANQGSEA. The ends were cut back, 4 bases at V and 0 bases at J, with 13 bases in the middle. In nucleotides, the CDR3 is TGCAGCGTTGTACGGGGGGCTTTCTCCTACAATGAGCAGTTCTTC. Encoded protein: CSVVRGAFSYNEQFF.

This clonotype has more than one count but fewer than ten. The chain links TRBV14 to TRBJ2-3; D uncertain. The V end was cut by 4 bases, the J end by 6 bases, with 14 bases between. This CDR3 comprises 14 residues. Germline CDR1 reads SGHDN; CDR2 reads FVKESK. CDR3 protein: CASSLRRWPDTQYF. Here the CDR3 DNA reads TGTGCCAGCAGCCTACGCCGGTGGCCGGATACGCAGTATTTT.

This clonotype was detected a few times. The chain joins TRBV7-2 to TRBJ2-2; D possibly corresponds to TRBD2 (6 bases). V lost 3 bases, J lost 5 bases, and 16 bases lay in between. This CDR3 is built from 16 residues. Germline V gene lookup returns CDR1 SGHTA and CDR2 FQGNSA. CDR3 nucleotide sequence: TGTGCCAGCAGCTTCCAACCCCAGCGGGCTACCGGGGAGCTGTTTTTT. Translation: CASSFQPQRATGELFF.

V usage is TRBV13 and J usage is TRBJ2-3, with 11 positions matching TRBD2. This CDR3 has 16 residues. Trimming removed 5 bases from V and 5 bases from J; junction bases left unmatched: 9. CDR1 is PRHDT, CDR2 FYEKMQ, per germline (reference sequence). DNA of the CDR3: TGTGCCAGCAGCACCCCACTAGCGGGGGAGGAAGATACGCAGTATTTT. Translation: CASSTPLAGEEDTQYF.

This chain joins TRBV29-1 and TRBJ2-7; tentative D call: TRBD2 (5 bases). Germline V CDR1 and CDR2: SQVTM, ANQGSEA. V dropped 2 bases and J dropped 0 bases, with 8 bases sitting between them. This CDR3 is 13 amino acids long. In nucleotides, the CDR3 is TGCAGCGTTGAAAAGCGGAACTCCTACGAGCAGTACTTC. It codes for CSVEKRNSYEQYF.

This sequence joins TRBV12-3 or TRBV12-4 and TRBJ2-1, with D hard to call. The CDR3 is 11 amino acids. Trimming removed 5 bases at V and 10 bases at J, with 9 bases between. The CDR3 reads CASSRTREQFF. CDR3 nucleotide sequence: TGTGCCAGCAGTCGAACTCGGGAGCAGTTCTTC.

The sample holds one count of this clonotype. This rearrangement joins TRBV3-1 to TRBJ2-4, with 7 bases lining up with TRBD1. Germline V gene data show CDR1 as LGHDT and CDR2 as YNNKEL (reference sequence). V lost 0 bases to trimming and J lost 14 bases; unmatched junction nucleotides: 13. This CDR3 has 15 residues. DNA of the CDR3: TGTGCCAGCAGCCAAGATCAAATTAATAAGGGGGCTGAGTACTTC. Its translation is CASSQDQINKGAEYF.

This clonotype was counted at least ten times. V is TRBV7-3 and J is TRBJ2-1, with D perhaps TRBD2 (6 bases). CDR1 and CDR2 from the germline V gene are SGHTA and FQGTGA. V gave up 5 bases and J gave up 2 bases, with 10 bases separating them. The length of the CDR3 is 14 residues. The DNA of the CDR3 is TGTGCCAGCAGCCCCCGGAGGGCCTACAATGAGCAGTTCTTC. Translated, it gives CASSPRRAYNEQFF.

This rearrangement joins TRBV5-6 to TRBJ2-1; a possible D gene is TRBD2 (6 bases). The V and J ends lost 6 bases and 6 bases respectively, with 22 bases between them. The CDR3 consists of 16 residues. CDR1 is SGHDT and CDR2 is YYEEEE in the germline V gene. The DNA of the CDR3 is TGTGCCAGCACCTTTGGGGTAGCGGCTGATAGCAATGAGCAGTTCTTC. This sequence encodes CASTFGVAADSNEQFF. Combining the CDR3 with reference TRBV5-6 and TRBJ2-1 gives the whole variable domain DAGVTQSPTHLIKTRGQQVTLRCSPKSGHDTVSWYQQALGQGPQFIFQYYEEEERQRGNFPDRFSGHQFPNYSSELNVNALLLGDSALYLCASTFGVAADSNEQFFGPGTRLTVL.

This clonotype was seen at least ten times. The genes are TRBV6-5 and TRBJ2-5; D is possibly TRBD1 (6 bases). Germline V gene sequence: CDR1 MNHEY, CDR2 SVGAGI. The V end was cut by 6 bases, the J end by 1 base, with 18 bases between. The CDR3 consists of 16 residues. The CDR3 nucleotides are TGTGCCAGCAGGACGCCCAGGGGCGCGGTCCAAGAGACCCAGTACTTC. Translating it yields CASRTPRGAVQETQYF.

This chain joins TRBV11-2 and TRBJ2-3, with D perhaps matching TRBD1 (5 bases). Trimming stripped 5 bases from V and 5 bases from J, with 17 bases between. Looked up from germline, CDR1 is SGHAT and CDR2 is FQNNGV. This CDR3 spans 15 amino acids. CDR3 bases: TGTGCCAGCAGCCCGGGCGGCAGGGTGAGAGATACGCAGTATTTT. This encodes CASSPGGRVRDTQYF. The full variable domain, completed using reference TRBV11-2 and TRBJ2-3, is EAGVAQSPRYKIIEKRQSVAFWCNPISGHATLYWYQQILGQGPKLLIQFQNNGVVDDSQLPKDRFSAERLKGVDSTLKIQPAKLEDSAVYLCASSPGGRVRDTQYFGPGTRLTVL.

The sample holds a few counts of this clonotype. This chain connects TRBV18 to TRBJ2-7; D might be TRBD2 (5 bases). Germline V gene sequence: CDR1 KGHSH, CDR2 LQKENI. V was pared by 6 bases and J by 7 bases, with 22 bases between. This CDR3 contains 15 residues. The CDR3 reads CASSPILEGEGEQYF. DNA for the CDR3: TGTGCCAGCTCCCCGATTCTAGAGGGTGAAGGAGAGCAGTACTTC. Full variable domain (outside the CDR3, taken from reference TRBV18 and TRBJ2-7): NAGVMQNPRHLVRRRGQEARLRCSPMKGHSHVYWYRQLPEEGLKFMVYLQKENIIDESGMPKERFSAEFPKEGPSILRIQQVVRGDSAAYFCASSPILEGEGEQYFGPGTRLTVT.